This TCR beta chain was captured by sequencing in a study of CD8 T cell repertoires and HIV-1 epitope variants. Study-wide background: Enriched T cells were co-cultured with equal autologous T cell-negative cells. Notes on the study in general: The assay identified only TCR beta chains of antigen-proliferating T cells.

A remark on this clone: Its antigen remains unknown.

Profiling relied on immunoSEQ multiplex PCR, and the TCRdb table lists in-frame clones only, not all of them. This sample yields roughly 100,000 clones, of which around 67% are seen a single time; under 30% belongs to the top ten. Trimming took 4 bases from V and 7 from J, leaving 8 bases between them. Germline V gene lookup returns CDR1 SNHLY and CDR2 FYNNEI. The CDR3 runs 12 residues. This rearrangement joins TRBV2 to TRBJ1-5, with D uncertain. The specimen was uncultured baseline CD8+ T cells from peripheral blood mononuclear cells (PBMCs). The receptor was derived from a male donor with HIV. CDR3 sequence (DNA): TGTGCCAGCAGTGCGGGAGCCCAGCCCCAGCATTTT. It yields the protein CASSAGAQPQHF.